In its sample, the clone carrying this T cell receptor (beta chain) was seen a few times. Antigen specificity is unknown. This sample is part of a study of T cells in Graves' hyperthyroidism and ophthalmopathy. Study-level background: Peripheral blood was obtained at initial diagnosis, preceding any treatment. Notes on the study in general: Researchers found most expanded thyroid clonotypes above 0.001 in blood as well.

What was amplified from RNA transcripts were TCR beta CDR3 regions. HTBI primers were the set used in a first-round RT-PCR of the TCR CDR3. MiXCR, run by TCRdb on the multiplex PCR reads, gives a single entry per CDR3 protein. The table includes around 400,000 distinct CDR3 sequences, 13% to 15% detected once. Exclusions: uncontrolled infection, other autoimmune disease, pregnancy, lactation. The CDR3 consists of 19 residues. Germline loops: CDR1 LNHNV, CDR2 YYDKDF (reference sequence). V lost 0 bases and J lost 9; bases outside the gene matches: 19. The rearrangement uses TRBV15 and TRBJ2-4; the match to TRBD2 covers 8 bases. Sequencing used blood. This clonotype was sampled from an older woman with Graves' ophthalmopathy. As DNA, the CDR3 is TGTGCCACCAGCAGAGAGAGAACTCCGGGACTAGGATCCTGGGGCATTCAGTACTTC. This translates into CATSRERTPGLGSWGIQYF.